A selection of T cell receptor beta chains follows, all from one sample in a study of T cells in Graves' hyperthyroidism and ophthalmopathy. TCRdb itself ran the multiplex PCR reads through MiXCR, one entry per CDR3 protein. Of roughly 720,000 distinct CDR3 sequences detected, roughly 17% appear once; the ten largest clones hold less than 20%. Sequenced input: blood. All receptors derive from a man between 45 and 60 years old with Graves' hyperthyroidism. CDR3s include the opening cysteine and the closing phenylalanine or tryptophan. Fields, in order: J gene, V gene, clone size, D gene, CDR3 DNA, CDR3 protein. The D gene is left open where the match is weak. Clone sizes are given selectively: once, few, many, or a class where the clone is expanded.

j_call: TRBJ2-1
v_call: TRBV4-3
clone_size: NA
d_call: NA
cdr3_nt: TGCGCCAGCAGCCAAGATCCGAGAGCGACCTCCTACAATGAGCAGTTCTTC
cdr3_aa: CASSQDPRATSYNEQFF

j_call: TRBJ2-1
v_call: TRBV28
clone_size: many
d_call: NA
cdr3_nt: TGTGCCAGCAGTGGGGCCTGGGGGGTCAGCTCCTACAATGAGCAGTTCTTC
cdr3_aa: CASSGAWGVSSYNEQFF

j_call: TRBJ1-2
v_call: TRBV28
clone_size: few
d_call: TRBD1
cdr3_nt: TGTGCCAGCAGTCACAGTGGGACAGGGAACTATGGCTACACCTTC
cdr3_aa: CASSHSGTGNYGYTF

j_call: TRBJ2-7
v_call: TRBV7-3
clone_size: few
d_call: NA
cdr3_nt: TGTGCCAGCAGCTCCTTCCTAGGGAAGCAGTACTTC
cdr3_aa: CASSSFLGKQYF

j_call: TRBJ1-1
v_call: TRBV7-9
clone_size: few
d_call: NA
cdr3_nt: TGTGCCAGCAGCTTTTTCTCAGGTATGAACACTGAAGCTTTCTTT
cdr3_aa: CASSFFSGMNTEAFF

j_call: TRBJ2-1
v_call: TRBV5-1
clone_size: many
d_call: NA
cdr3_nt: TGCGCCAGCAGCTTGGTGGGCAGGGCTGACAATGAGCAGTTCTTC
cdr3_aa: CASSLVGRADNEQFF

j_call: TRBJ2-3
v_call: TRBV7-2
clone_size: few
d_call: NA
cdr3_nt: TGTGCCAGCAGCTTAGCGGCCCTATCTGCCCCTACGCAGTATTTT
cdr3_aa: CASSLAALSAPTQYF

j_call: TRBJ2-3
v_call: TRBV20-1
clone_size: many
d_call: NA
cdr3_nt: TGCAGTGCCCCTCGAGCGGCGCAGTATTTT
cdr3_aa: CSAPRAAQYF

j_call: TRBJ2-2
v_call: TRBV7-9
clone_size: NA
d_call: NA
cdr3_nt: TGTGCCAGCAGCCGTCCTGGCCCCAGGACGACCGGGGAGCTGTTTTTT
cdr3_aa: CASSRPGPRTTGELFF

j_call: TRBJ2-1
v_call: TRBV5-1
clone_size: few
d_call: NA
cdr3_nt: TGCGCCAGCAGCTTAGACCCCCTGAATGAGCAGTTCTTC
cdr3_aa: CASSLDPLNEQFF

j_call: TRBJ2-7
v_call: TRBV10-3
clone_size: NA
d_call: TRBD1
cdr3_nt: TGTGCCATCACTCAAACTCCGGGACAGTCCTACGAGCAGTACTTC
cdr3_aa: CAITQTPGQSYEQYF

j_call: TRBJ2-1
v_call: TRBV6-2/TRBV6-3
clone_size: many
d_call: NA
cdr3_nt: TGTGCCAGCAGGCGGACTTTCAATGAGCAGTTCTTC
cdr3_aa: CASRRTFNEQFF